Below are 6 T cell receptor beta chains sequenced from a single sample in a study of cytomegalovirus exposure and HLA in healthy donors. Assay: immunoSEQ multiplex PCR; the TCRdb copy retains only in-frame clones and omits some. The table lists 150,000 to 200,000 clones, 86% of them singletons, with roughly 2.5% in the top ten. The sequenced material came from PBMCs. Receptors were obtained from a man in his late teens or twenties in good health and CMV-seropositive.

About this clone: This CDR3 is also generated by other DNA sequences in the sample. The chain is built from TRBV7-9 and TRBJ2-2; 11 bases are shared with TRBD2. Germline CDR1 reads SEHNR; CDR2 reads FQNEAQ (reference sequence). J was trimmed by 5 bases and V by 5 bases; bases with no gene match: 4. CDR3 length equals 15 residues. This CDR3 reads CASSDSGRGTGELFF. CDR3 DNA: TGTGCCAGCAGCGATAGCGGGAGGGGGACCGGGGAGCTGTTTTTT.

The chain recombines TRBV19 with TRBJ2-7; TRBD1 agrees at 8 bases. The CDR3 sequence is 13 residues long. Trimming cost V 11 bases and J 3 bases; bases outside gene matches: 9. Germline assignment: CDR1 LNHDA and CDR2 SQIVND (reference sequence). Here the CDR3 DNA reads TGTGCCTTTAAGGGACAGGACAACTACGAGCAGTACTTC. It yields the protein CAFKGQDNYEQYF.

With respect to this clone: The conserved closing phenylalanine or tryptophan is absent in this CDR3, likely reflecting a read error. The DNA is left out, because the CDR3 cannot be placed on it with certainty; the CDR3 is given as TCRdb lists it. The chain combines TRBV14 with TRBJ1-2; the table assigns TRBD1, which was not confirmed against the DNA. Germline CDR1 and CDR2: SGHDN and FVKESK. The CDR3 totals 9 residues, both ends included. The CDR3 here is CASPGGPRG.

V is TRBV6-5 and J is TRBJ2-7; possibly TRBD2 for D (7 bases). The CDR3 is made up of 14 amino acids. Germline CDR1 is MNHEY and CDR2 is SVGAGI. V was clipped by 2 bases and J by 3 bases, with 11 bases between them. CDR3 in DNA: TGTGCCAGCAGTTACAGGGGGGGAGTCTACGAGCAGTACTTC. The encoded protein is CASSYRGGVYEQYF.

This rearrangement joins TRBV4-1 to TRBJ1-6; D is possibly TRBD1 (6 bases). The CDR3 length is 17 residues. Germline CDR1 is MGHRA and CDR2 is YSYEKL. V lost 4 bases and J lost 0, with 13 bases in between. The CDR3 sequence: CASSLRQAPSYNSPLHF. CDR3 DNA: TGCGCCAGCAGCCTAAGACAGGCTCCCTCCTATAATTCACCCCTCCACTTT.

The V gene is TRBV4-3, the J gene TRBJ1-2; D call uncertain. V was pared by 5 bases and J by 4 bases, with 14 bases between. The germline gives CDR1 LGHNA, CDR2 YSLEER. The CDR3 covers 14 residues. DNA of the CDR3: TGCGCCAGCAGCGAGGTCGGAAGGTCCTATGGCTACACCTTC. It yields the protein CASSEVGRSYGYTF.